This T cell receptor beta chain was sequenced in a study of molecular identifiers for immune sequencing clone quantification. TCRdb re-called the PCR reads through MiXCR, storing one row per CDR3 protein. The repertoire holds 250,000 to 400,000 distinct CDR3 sequences, roughly a fifth seen once, with approximately 0.83% in the top ten. Germline lookup yields CDR1 LGHNA and CDR2 YSLEER. The CDR3 extends over 16 amino acids. V lost 3 bases, J lost 7 bases, and 11 bases stayed unmatched. The specimen sequenced was naive CD8+ T cells from blood, with Jurkat cell RNA spiked in. Subset here: FACS-sorted CD8+CD4-CCR7+CD45RA+ naive T cells. This chain links TRBV4-3 with TRBJ1-1; 10 positions agree with TRBD1. The receptor was derived from a human donor in good health. Some libraries in this study had Jurkat cell RNA spiked in. The CDR3 reads CASSHTMGTGVDEAFF. The CDR3 coding sequence is TGCGCCAGCAGCCACACCATGGGGACAGGGGTTGATGAAGCTTTCTTT.